This is a list of T cell receptor beta chains from one sample in a study of T cell responses to AZD1222 COVID-19 vaccine. Some clones are missing from TCRdb's copy, which holds only in-frame ones; the method was immunoSEQ multiplex PCR. This sample has some 200,000 clones; approximately 90% occur once, and the top ten carry roughly 0.98%. This material consisted of peripheral blood, taken on day 0 of AZD1222 vaccination. The receptors here all came from an adult in good health. Both conserved end residues are part of each CDR3. D genes are given only for firm matches. Clone size, where shown, is once, few, many, or a class for clones that have expanded.

>TRBV15|TRBJ2-7|TRBD1|.
CATSRDLGRGSEQYF
TGTGCCACCAGCAGAGATTTGGGCAGGGGGAGCGAGCAGTACTTC
>TRBV10-3|TRBJ2-1|.|few
CAISESSEDNEQFF
TGTGCCATCAGTGAGTCGTCGGAGGACAATGAGCAGTTCTTC
>TRBV4-1|TRBJ1-2|TRBD1|.
CASSSTQGVQYGYTF
TGCGCCAGCAGCTCCACACAGGGGGTTCAATATGGCTACACCTTC
>TRBV5-1|TRBJ2-7|TRBD1|.
CASSLVQGYYEQYF
TGCGCCAGCAGCTTGGTACAGGGGTACTACGAGCAGTACTTC
>TRBV20-1|TRBJ1-2|.|once
CSASLGARDYGYTF
TGCAGTGCTAGTTTGGGGGCGCGAGACTATGGCTACACCTTC
>TRBV28|TRBJ2-7|.|.
CASSSSFGSLYEQYF
TGTGCCAGCAGTTCCTCTTTCGGGAGCTTGTACGAGCAGTACTTC
>TRBV7-2|TRBJ1-5|.|.
CASSPGPWMGNQPQHF
TGTGCCAGCAGCCCCGGCCCCTGGATGGGCAATCAGCCCCAGCATTTT
>TRBV25-1|TRBJ1-2|.|few
CASSEWGSRRSYTF
TGTGCCAGCAGTGAATGGGGTTCCAGAAGGAGCTACACCTTC
>TRBV9|TRBJ2-7|.|once
CASSVDGRVTYEQYF
TGTGCCAGCAGCGTTGATGGCAGGGTCACCTACGAGCAGTACTTC
>TRBV11-3|TRBJ1-1|.|.
CASSLERQTEAFF
TGTGCCAGCAGCTTAGAACGGCAGACCGAAGCTTTCTTT
>TRBV9|TRBJ2-7|TRBD1|.
CASSVTGGGYEQYF
TGTGCCAGCAGCGTCACAGGGGGTGGATACGAGCAGTACTTC
>TRBV29-1|TRBJ1-2|.|.
CSVGEGGNGYTF
TGCAGCGTTGGGGAAGGGGGAAATGGCTACACCTTC
>TRBV27|TRBJ1-5|.|.
CASSLAGRNQPQHF
TGTGCCAGCAGTTTGGCAGGTAGAAATCAGCCCCAGCATTTT
>TRBV6-4|TRBJ1-5|.|.
CASSEGGTNQPQHF
TGTGCCAGCAGTGAAGGGGGAACTAATCAGCCCCAGCATTTT
>TRBV6-2/TRBV6-3|TRBJ2-2|.|.
CASSYSSRTGELFF
TGTGCCAGCAGTTACTCGTCTAGGACCGGGGAGCTGTTTTTT
>TRBV7-2|TRBJ1-4|TRBD1|.
CASSFRTGGKLREKLFF
TGTGCCAGCAGCTTCAGAACAGGGGGTAAATTGCGGGAAAAACTGTTTTTT
>TRBV5-1|TRBJ2-7|TRBD1|.
CASSPGTGTYEQYF
TGCGCCAGCAGCCCCGGGACAGGAACCTACGAGCAGTACTTC
>TRBV2|TRBJ2-1|TRBD2|.
CASNPKREVSYNEQFF
TGTGCCAGCAATCCAAAGCGGGAGGTGTCCTACAATGAGCAGTTCTTC
>TRBV19|TRBJ1-1|TRBD1|.
CASTFTRGAGGTEAFF
TGTGCCAGTACCTTCACGCGTGGGGCAGGGGGGACTGAAGCTTTCTTT
>TRBV28|TRBJ1-2|TRBD1|.
CASSLTSGSGQGFFSGYTF
TGTGCCAGCAGTTTAACTAGTGGGTCGGGACAGGGGTTCTTCAGTGGCTACACCTTC
>TRBV6-5|TRBJ1-1|TRBD1|.
CASSSGTGGTEAFF
TGTGCCAGCAGCTCCGGGACAGGGGGCACTGAAGCTTTCTTT
>TRBV6-1|TRBJ1-1|TRBD1|once
CASSDRRDSRAFF
TGTGCCAGCAGTGACCGCCGGGACAGTAGGGCTTTCTTT
>TRBV19|TRBJ2-7|.|.
CASSIRGGEQYF
TGTGCCAGTAGTATTAGAGGGGGCGAGCAGTACTTC
>TRBV29-1|TRBJ2-1|TRBD2|.
CSVDGTIGEQFF
TGCAGCGTAGACGGGACTATCGGTGAGCAGTTCTTC
>TRBV6-2/TRBV6-3|TRBJ1-1|TRBD1|few
CASSDGQDRTEAFF
TGTGCCAGCAGCGACGGACAGGATCGTACTGAAGCTTTCTTT
>TRBV5-1|TRBJ2-5|TRBD1|.
CASSAQGYQETQYF
TGCGCCAGCAGCGCACAGGGGTACCAAGAGACCCAGTACTTC
>TRBV23-1|TRBJ1-1|.|.
CASSQYREHVNTEAFF
TGCGCCAGCAGTCAATATCGTGAACACGTGAACACTGAAGCTTTCTTT
>TRBV9|TRBJ1-4|TRBD1|.
CASSAPRTGYEKLFF
TGTGCCAGCAGCGCCCCGAGGACAGGATATGAAAAACTGTTTTTT
>TRBV7-2|TRBJ1-3|.|.
CASSPEWASSGNTIYF
TGTGCCAGCAGCCCGGAGTGGGCTAGCTCTGGAAACACCATATATTTT
>TRBV5-4|TRBJ1-2|.|.
CASSWPPGRSYGYTF
TGTGCCAGCAGCTGGCCCCCGGGGAGGAGCTATGGCTACACCTTC
>TRBV6-6|TRBJ2-1|TRBD2|few
CASSSDGLVKRDEQFF
TGTGCCAGCAGTTCCGACGGACTAGTAAAGAGGGACGAGCAGTTCTTC
>TRBV3-1/TRBV3-2|TRBJ2-7|.|.
CASSPKGGIIAYEQYF
TGTGCCAGCAGCCCGAAGGGTGGGATCATAGCCTACGAGCAGTACTTC
>TRBV7-9|TRBJ2-7|.|few
CASSSRFDPRQQYF
TGTGCCAGCAGCTCTCGTTTCGACCCAAGGCAGCAGTACTTC
>TRBV19|TRBJ1-4|TRBD1|.
CASSMRDRWTNEKLFF
TGTGCCAGTAGTATGCGGGACAGGTGGACTAATGAAAAACTGTTTTTT
>TRBV4-1|TRBJ1-4|TRBD1|.
CASSQVYRDSSSEKLFF
TGCGCCAGCAGCCAAGTCTACCGGGACAGCTCTAGTGAAAAACTGTTTTTT
>TRBV7-2|TRBJ2-7|TRBD2|.
CASSLLPNLAGESSYEQYF
TGTGCCAGCAGCTTACTACCGAACCTAGCGGGGGAGAGCTCCTACGAGCAGTACTTC
>TRBV9|TRBJ2-7|.|.
CASSVEAGVTYEQYF
TGTGCCAGCAGCGTAGAGGCGGGTGTCACCTACGAGCAGTACTTC
>TRBV28|TRBJ1-3|.|.
CASSPPNYSDTIYF
TGTGCCAGCAGCCCACCGAATTATAGTGACACCATATATTTT
>TRBV19|TRBJ1-1|TRBD1|.
CASRFEGAGDTEAFF
TGTGCCAGTAGGTTCGAGGGGGCTGGTGACACTGAAGCTTTCTTT
>TRBV27|TRBJ2-4|TRBD2|.
CASSPRGGKNIQYF
TGTGCCAGCAGCCCCCGGGGGGGCAAAAACATTCAGTACTTC
>TRBV6-5|TRBJ1-1|.|.
CASSYTGYTEAFF
TGTGCCAGCAGTTACACAGGGTACACTGAAGCTTTCTTT
>TRBV6-5|TRBJ2-7|.|.
CASSYSGRGPEQYF
TGTGCCAGCAGTTACTCAGGGCGGGGGCCCGAGCAGTACTTC
>TRBV2|TRBJ2-7|.|.
CASSQGASRSYEQYF
TGTGCCAGCAGCCAAGGGGCGAGCCGCTCCTACGAGCAGTACTTC
>TRBV10-3|TRBJ1-5|.|.
CAVADSVFNQPQHF
TGTGCCGTCGCCGACAGTGTGTTCAATCAGCCCCAGCATTTT
>TRBV9|TRBJ2-3|.|few
CASSVRGSTDTQYF
TGTGCCAGCAGCGTCCGTGGGAGCACAGATACGCAGTATTTT